Reported below is one T cell receptor beta chain. The source of the sample is a study of blood T cell repertoires in COVID-19. This CDR3 spans 14 amino acids. After removal of 8 bases from V and 6 bases from J, the junction contained 13 bases not matched to a gene. CDR1 and CDR2 (germline): SGHDN, FVKESK. TCRdb's table, derived via immunoSEQ multiplex PCR, lists solely in-frame clones and lacks some. This sample has 150,000 to 200,000 clones; around 87% occur once, and the top ten carry 6% to 8.5%. Sequencing was carried out using PBMCs or T cells enriched from blood (not recorded which). The source is a woman aged 45-59 years who had recovered from COVID-19. This sequence joins TRBV14 and TRBJ2-7, with TRBD1 matching over 7 bases. CDR3 loop: CASSRGQRLGEQYF. Written as DNA, the CDR3 is TGTGCCAGCTCCAGGGGACAGAGACTCGGCGAGCAGTACTTC.